This TCR beta chain was identified during a study of blood T cells in healthy people across ages. Comments on this clonotype: What it recognizes is unknown.

Study conclusions and caveats: The recorded TCR beta diversity per million T cells decreased in a roughly linear manner with age.

A second PCR of 7 to 11 cycles used a sample-barcoded 5' primer and a J-beta primer mix. The authors tagged each cDNA molecule using a template-switch adaptor with 12 random nucleotides. TCRdb used MiXCR to reprocess the 5' RACE reads, holding one entry per CDR3 protein. The table lists 1.5 million or so distinct CDR3 sequences, about 40% of them singletons. From germline, CDR1 is SQVTM and CDR2 ANQGSEA. V was trimmed by 2 bases and J by 4 bases, leaving 11 bases between them. This CDR3 is 13 amino acids long. This chain links TRBV29-1 with TRBJ1-1; D is perhaps TRBD1 (6 bases). What was sequenced was blood. The TCR originated in a woman aged 18-29 years in good health. DNA of the CDR3: TGCAGCGTTGAAAGAGAGGGGGGCACTGAAGCTTTCTTT. This codes for CSVEREGGTEAFF.